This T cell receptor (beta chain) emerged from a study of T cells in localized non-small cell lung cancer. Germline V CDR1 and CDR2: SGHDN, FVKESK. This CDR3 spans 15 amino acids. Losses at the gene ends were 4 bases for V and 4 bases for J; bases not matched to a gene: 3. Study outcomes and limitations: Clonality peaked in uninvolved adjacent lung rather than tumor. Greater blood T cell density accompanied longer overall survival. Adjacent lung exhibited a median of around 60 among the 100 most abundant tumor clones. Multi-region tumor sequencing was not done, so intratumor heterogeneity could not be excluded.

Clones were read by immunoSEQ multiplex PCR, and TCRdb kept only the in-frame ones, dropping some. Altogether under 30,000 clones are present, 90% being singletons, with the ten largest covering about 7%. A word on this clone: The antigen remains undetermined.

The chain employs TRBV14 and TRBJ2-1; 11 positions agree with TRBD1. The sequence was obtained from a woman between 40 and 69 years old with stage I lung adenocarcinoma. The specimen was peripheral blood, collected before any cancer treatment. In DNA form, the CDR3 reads TGTGCCAGCAGCCGGACAGGGGGCACTTACAATGAGCAGTTCTTC. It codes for CASSRTGGTYNEQFF.